This T cell receptor (beta chain) stems from a study of shared clonotypes between healthy human individuals. Study findings and constraints: The donor pool, a small one, limited the genetic and exposure-history diversity represented.

This clone was seen only a few times. What it recognizes is unknown. The CDR3 is 13 amino acids. Germline-derived CDR1 and CDR2 are SGHRS and YFSETQ. The trim removed 4 bases at V and 5 bases at J, leaving 3 bases unmatched. Sequencing used immunoSEQ multiplex PCR; TCRdb keeps in-frame clones, though not all of them. The table lists millions of clones, about 92% of them singletons, with more than 0.12% in the top ten. Splitting of CD4+ cells produced CD45RA+ naive and CD45RA-negative memory subsets. The specimen sequenced was naive CD4+ T cells sorted from blood. Subset defined: CD45RA+ positively selected. This receptor was obtained from a man younger than 35 in good health. The chain couples TRBV5-1 to TRBJ1-5; 7 bases align to TRBD1. CDR3 amino acids: CASSHTGDQPQHF. CDR3 in DNA: TGCGCCAGCAGCCATACAGGGGATCAGCCCCAGCATTTT.